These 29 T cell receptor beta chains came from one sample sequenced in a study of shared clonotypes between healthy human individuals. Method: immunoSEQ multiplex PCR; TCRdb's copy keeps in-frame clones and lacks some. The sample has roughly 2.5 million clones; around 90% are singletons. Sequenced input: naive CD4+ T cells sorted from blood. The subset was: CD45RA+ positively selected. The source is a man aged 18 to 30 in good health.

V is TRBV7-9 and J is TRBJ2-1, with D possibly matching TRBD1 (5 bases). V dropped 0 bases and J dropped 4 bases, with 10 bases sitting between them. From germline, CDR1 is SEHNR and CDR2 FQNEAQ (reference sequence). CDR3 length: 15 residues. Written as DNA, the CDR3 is TGTGCCAGCAGCTTAGCCTGGGGCGGTTACAATGAGCAGTTCTTC. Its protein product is CASSLAWGGYNEQFF.

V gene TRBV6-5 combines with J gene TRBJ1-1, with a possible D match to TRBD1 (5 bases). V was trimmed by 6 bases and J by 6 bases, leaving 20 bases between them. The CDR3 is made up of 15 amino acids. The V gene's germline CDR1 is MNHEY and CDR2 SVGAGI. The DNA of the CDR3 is TGTGCCAGCAGAATACAGGCCACCTCCTCCCCTGAAGCTTTCTTT. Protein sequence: CASRIQATSSPEAFF.

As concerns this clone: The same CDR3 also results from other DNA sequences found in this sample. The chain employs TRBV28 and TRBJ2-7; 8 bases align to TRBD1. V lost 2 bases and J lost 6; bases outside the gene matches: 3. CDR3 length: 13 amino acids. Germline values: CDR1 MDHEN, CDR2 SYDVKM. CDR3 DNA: TGTGCCAGCAGTTTACCGGACAGGGCCGAGCAGTACTTC. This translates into CASSLPDRAEQYF.

The CDR3 bases are TGTGCCAGCTTCTCTCCGCAAAGGGACTCTGGAAACACCATATATTTT. It yields the protein CASFSPQRDSGNTIYF. J is TRBJ1-3 and V is TRBV28; the D is unclear. CDR1 MDHEN and CDR2 SYDVKM come from the germline V gene. V gave up 8 bases and J gave up 0 bases, with 17 bases separating them. The CDR3 has 16 residues.

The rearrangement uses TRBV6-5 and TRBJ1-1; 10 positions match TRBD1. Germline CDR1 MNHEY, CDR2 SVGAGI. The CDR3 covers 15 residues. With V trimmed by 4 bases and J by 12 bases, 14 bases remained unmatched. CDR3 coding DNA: TGTGCCAGCAGTTCACTTCGGGACAGGGGTCAGAATCCTTTCTTT. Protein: CASSSLRDRGQNPFF.

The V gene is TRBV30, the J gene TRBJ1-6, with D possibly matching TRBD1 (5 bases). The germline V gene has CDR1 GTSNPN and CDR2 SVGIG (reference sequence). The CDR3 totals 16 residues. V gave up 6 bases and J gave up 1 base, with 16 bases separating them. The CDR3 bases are TGTGCCTGTGTCGGAGTACGGGGGTCCTATAATTCACCCCTCCACTTT. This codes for CACVGVRGSYNSPLHF.

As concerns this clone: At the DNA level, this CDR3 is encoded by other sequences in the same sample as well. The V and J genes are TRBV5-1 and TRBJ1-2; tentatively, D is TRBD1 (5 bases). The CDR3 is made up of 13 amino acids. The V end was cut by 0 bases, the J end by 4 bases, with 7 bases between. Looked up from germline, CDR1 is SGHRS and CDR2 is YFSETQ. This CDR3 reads CASSLGGTYGYTF. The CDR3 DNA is TGCGCCAGCAGCTTGGGCGGGACCTATGGCTACACCTTC.

This chain's CDR3 is CASSEQGSLEQYF. The CDR3 DNA sequence: TGTGCCAGCAGTGAACAGGGATCGCTCGAGCAGTACTTC. The chain recombines TRBV2 with TRBJ2-7; a possible D gene is TRBD1 (5 bases). This CDR3 region has 13 residues. CDR1 SNHLY and CDR2 FYNNEI come from the germline V gene. Trimming took off 2 bases at V and 6 bases at J, with 11 bases between the two ends.

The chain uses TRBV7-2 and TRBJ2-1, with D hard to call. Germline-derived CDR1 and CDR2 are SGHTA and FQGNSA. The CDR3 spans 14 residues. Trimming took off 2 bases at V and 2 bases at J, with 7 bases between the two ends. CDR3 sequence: CASSLTRTYNEQFF. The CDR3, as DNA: TGTGCCAGCAGCTTAACGCGGACCTACAATGAGCAGTTCTTC.

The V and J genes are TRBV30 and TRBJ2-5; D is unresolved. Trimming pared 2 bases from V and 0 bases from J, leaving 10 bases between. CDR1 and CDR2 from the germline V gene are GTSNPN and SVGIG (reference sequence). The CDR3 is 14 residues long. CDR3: CAWSLSLYQETQYF. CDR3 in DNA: TGTGCCTGGAGTCTGTCTTTATACCAAGAGACCCAGTACTTC.

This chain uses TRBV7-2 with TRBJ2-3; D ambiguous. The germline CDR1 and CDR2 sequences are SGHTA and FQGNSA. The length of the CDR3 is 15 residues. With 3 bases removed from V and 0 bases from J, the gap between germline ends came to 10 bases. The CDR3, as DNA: TGTGCCAGCAGCTTCGGCGTTACTAGCACAGATACGCAGTATTTT. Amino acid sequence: CASSFGVTSTDTQYF.

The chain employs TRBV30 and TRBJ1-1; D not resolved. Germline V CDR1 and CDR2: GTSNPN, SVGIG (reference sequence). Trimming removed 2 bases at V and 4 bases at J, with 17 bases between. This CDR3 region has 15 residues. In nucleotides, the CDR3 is TGTGCCTGGAGTACAAGGGATCTTGTGGGCACTGAAGCTTTCTTT. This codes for CAWSTRDLVGTEAFF.

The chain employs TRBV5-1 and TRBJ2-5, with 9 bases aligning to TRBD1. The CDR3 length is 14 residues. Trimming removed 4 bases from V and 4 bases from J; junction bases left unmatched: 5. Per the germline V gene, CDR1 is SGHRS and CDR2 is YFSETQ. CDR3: CASSGGTGSETQYF. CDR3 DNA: TGCGCCAGCAGCGGAGGGACAGGGTCAGAGACCCAGTACTTC. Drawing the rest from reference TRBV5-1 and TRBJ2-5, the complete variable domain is KAGVTQTPRYLIKTRGQQVTLSCSPISGHRSVSWYQQTPGQGLQFLFEYFSETQRNKGNFPGRFSGRQFSNSRSEMNVSTLELGDSALYLCASSGGTGSETQYFGPGTRLLVL.

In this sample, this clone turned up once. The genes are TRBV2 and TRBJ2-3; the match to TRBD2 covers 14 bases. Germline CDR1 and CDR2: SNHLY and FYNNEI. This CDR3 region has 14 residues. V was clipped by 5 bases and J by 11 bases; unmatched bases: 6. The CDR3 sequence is CASSPGLAGVEQYF. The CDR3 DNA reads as TGTGCCAGCAGTCCGGGACTAGCGGGAGTAGAGCAGTATTTT.

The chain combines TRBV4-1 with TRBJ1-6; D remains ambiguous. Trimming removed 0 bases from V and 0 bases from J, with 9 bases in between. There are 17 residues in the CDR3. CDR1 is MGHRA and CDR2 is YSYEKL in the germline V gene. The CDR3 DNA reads TGCGCCAGCAGCCAAGATGAAGGGAGCTCCTATAATTCACCCCTCCACTTT. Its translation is CASSQDEGSSYNSPLHF.

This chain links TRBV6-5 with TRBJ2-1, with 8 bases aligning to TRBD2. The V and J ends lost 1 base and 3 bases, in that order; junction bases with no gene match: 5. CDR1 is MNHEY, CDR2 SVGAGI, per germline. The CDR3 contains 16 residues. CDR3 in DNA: TGTGCCAGCAGTTACTTAACTAGCGGAGTCTACAATGAGCAGTTCTTC. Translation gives CASSYLTSGVYNEQFF.

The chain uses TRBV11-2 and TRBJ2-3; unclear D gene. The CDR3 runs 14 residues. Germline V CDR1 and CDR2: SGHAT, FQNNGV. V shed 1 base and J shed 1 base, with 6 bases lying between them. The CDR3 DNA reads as TGTGCCAGCAGCTTAGGGCTCCGCACAGATACGCAGTATTTT. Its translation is CASSLGLRTDTQYF. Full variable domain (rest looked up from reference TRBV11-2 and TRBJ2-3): EAGVAQSPRYKIIEKRQSVAFWCNPISGHATLYWYQQILGQGPKLLIQFQNNGVVDDSQLPKDRFSAERLKGVDSTLKIQPAKLEDSAVYLCASSLGLRTDTQYFGPGTRLTVL.

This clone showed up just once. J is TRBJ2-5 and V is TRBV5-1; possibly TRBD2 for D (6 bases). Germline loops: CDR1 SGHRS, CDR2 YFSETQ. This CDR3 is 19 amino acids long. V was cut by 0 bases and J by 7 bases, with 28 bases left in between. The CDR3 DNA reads TGCGCCAGCAGCTTGGAACCAGGGAGGCGATTTGACTACGGGGCGACCCAGTACTTC. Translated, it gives CASSLEPGRRFDYGATQYF.

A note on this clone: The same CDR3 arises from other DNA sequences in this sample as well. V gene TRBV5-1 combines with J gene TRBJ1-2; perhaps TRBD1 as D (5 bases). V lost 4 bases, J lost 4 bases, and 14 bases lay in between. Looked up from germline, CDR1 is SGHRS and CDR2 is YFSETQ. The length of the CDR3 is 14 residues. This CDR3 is CASSLDRGRYGYTF. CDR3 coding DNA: TGCGCCAGCAGCCTGGATAGGGGTCGCTATGGCTACACCTTC.

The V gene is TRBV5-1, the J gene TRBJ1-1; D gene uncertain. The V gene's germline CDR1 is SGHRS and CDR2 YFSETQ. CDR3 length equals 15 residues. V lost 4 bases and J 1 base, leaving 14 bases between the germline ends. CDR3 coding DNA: TGCGCCAGCAGCCCGGAGGTGGCCGGGAACACTGAAGCTTTCTTT. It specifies CASSPEVAGNTEAFF.

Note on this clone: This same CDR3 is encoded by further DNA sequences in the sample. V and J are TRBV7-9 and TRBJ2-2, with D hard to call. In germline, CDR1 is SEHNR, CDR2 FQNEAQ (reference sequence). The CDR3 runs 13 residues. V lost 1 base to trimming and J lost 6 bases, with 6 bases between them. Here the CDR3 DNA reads TGTGCCAGCAGCTTAGACGGACCCGGGGAGCTGTTTTTT. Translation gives CASSLDGPGELFF.

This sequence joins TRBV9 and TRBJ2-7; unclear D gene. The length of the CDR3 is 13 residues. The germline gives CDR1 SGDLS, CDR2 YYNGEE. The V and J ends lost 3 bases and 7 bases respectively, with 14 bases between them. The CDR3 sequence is CASSAGSVGEQYF. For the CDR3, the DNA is TGTGCCAGCAGCGCGGGCTCGGTGGGGGAGCAGTACTTC.

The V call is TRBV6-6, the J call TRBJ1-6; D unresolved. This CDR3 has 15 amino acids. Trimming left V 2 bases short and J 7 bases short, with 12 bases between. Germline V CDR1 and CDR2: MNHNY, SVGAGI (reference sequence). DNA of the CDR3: TGTGCCAGCAGTTACATGAGGGAAAGAAATTCACCCCTCCACTTT. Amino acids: CASSYMRERNSPLHF.

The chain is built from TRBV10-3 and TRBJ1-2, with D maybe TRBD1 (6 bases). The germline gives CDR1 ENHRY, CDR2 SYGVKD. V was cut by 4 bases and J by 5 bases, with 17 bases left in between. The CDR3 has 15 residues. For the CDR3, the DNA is TGTGCCATCAGTGCGAGGGACAACCTCCCTTATGGCTACACCTTC. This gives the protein CAISARDNLPYGYTF.

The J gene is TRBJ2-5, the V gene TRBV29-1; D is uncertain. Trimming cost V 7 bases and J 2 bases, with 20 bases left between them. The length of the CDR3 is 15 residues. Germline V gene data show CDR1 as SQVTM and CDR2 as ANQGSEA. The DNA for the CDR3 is TGCAGCGCCAACCACCAGCGCAGGTTACAAGAGACCCAGTACTTC. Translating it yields CSANHQRRLQETQYF.

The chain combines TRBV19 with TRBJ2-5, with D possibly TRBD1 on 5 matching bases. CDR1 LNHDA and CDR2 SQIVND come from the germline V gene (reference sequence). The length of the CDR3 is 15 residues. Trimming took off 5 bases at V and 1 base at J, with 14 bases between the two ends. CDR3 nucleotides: TGTGCCAGTAGTGATGTAACAGGTAGCCAAGAGACCCAGTACTTC. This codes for CASSDVTGSQETQYF.

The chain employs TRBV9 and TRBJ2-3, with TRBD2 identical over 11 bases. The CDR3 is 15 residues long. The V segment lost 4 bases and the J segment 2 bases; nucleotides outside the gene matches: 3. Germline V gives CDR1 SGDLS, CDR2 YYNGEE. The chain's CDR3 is CASSPTSGATDTQYF. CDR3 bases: TGTGCCAGCAGCCCGACTAGCGGGGCCACAGATACGCAGTATTTT.

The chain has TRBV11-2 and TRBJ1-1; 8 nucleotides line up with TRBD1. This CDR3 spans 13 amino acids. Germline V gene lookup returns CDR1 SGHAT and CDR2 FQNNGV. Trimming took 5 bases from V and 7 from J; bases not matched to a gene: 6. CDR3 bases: TGTGCCAGCAGCGACAGGGGACTCAATGAAGCTTTCTTT. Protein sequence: CASSDRGLNEAFF. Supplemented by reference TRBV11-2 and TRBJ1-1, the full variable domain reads EAGVAQSPRYKIIEKRQSVAFWCNPISGHATLYWYQQILGQGPKLLIQFQNNGVVDDSQLPKDRFSAERLKGVDSTLKIQPAKLEDSAVYLCASSDRGLNEAFFGQGTRLTVV.

The CDR3 loop is CASSWVRKNTEAFF. In DNA, the CDR3 is TGTGCCAGCAGTTGGGTTCGGAAGAACACTGAAGCTTTCTTT. The chain has TRBV28 and TRBJ1-1; D ambiguous. The CDR3 covers 14 residues. The V and J ends lost 4 bases and 1 base respectively, with 10 bases between them. CDR1 is MDHEN and CDR2 is SYDVKM in the germline V gene. The full variable domain, rest sourced from reference TRBV28 and TRBJ1-1, is DVKVTQSSRYLVKRTGEKVFLECVQDMDHENMFWYRQDPGLGLRLIYFSYDVKMKEKGDIPEGYSVSREKKERFSLILESASTNQTSMYLCASSWVRKNTEAFFGQGTRLTVV.